The rows below give T cell receptor beta chains drawn from one sample of a study of blood T cells in healthy people across ages. TCRdb passed the 5' RACE reads through MiXCR, listing each CDR3 protein once. The sample holds about 1,400,000 distinct CDR3 sequences, approximately 59% seen once. Material for sequencing was blood. These receptors all stem from a man younger than 30 in good health. Both conserved end residues are part of each CDR3. D genes are given only for firm matches. Clone size is given for some rows only: seen once, a few or many times, or a class if the clone is expanded.

CDR3nt: TGTGCCAGCCTGGGCGGGAGGGCCTTAAATGAGCAGTTCTTC
CDR3aa: CASLGGRALNEQFF
abundance: NA
j_gene: TRBJ2-1
d_gene: TRBD2
v_gene: TRBV7-8

CDR3nt: TGTGCCAGCGCCTGGAATGCAGGGCGAGGCGAGCAGTACTTC
CDR3aa: CASAWNAGRGEQYF
abundance: few
j_gene: TRBJ2-7
d_gene: NA
v_gene: TRBV14

CDR3nt: TGTGCCAGCAGTTACCCGACAGGTGAAGCTTTCTTT
CDR3aa: CASSYPTGEAFF
abundance: NA
j_gene: TRBJ1-1
d_gene: NA
v_gene: TRBV6-5

CDR3nt: TGTGCCAGCAGCCGAGACAGGGCAGGTGATTACGAGCAGTACTTC
CDR3aa: CASSRDRAGDYEQYF
abundance: NA
j_gene: TRBJ2-7
d_gene: TRBD1
v_gene: TRBV3-1

CDR3nt: TGTGCCATATCTTGGGGCGGGAATACGGCTGACAATGAGCAGTTCTTC
CDR3aa: CAISWGGNTADNEQFF
abundance: NA
j_gene: TRBJ2-1
d_gene: NA
v_gene: TRBV10-3

CDR3nt: TGCGCCAGCAGCCAAGATATAGCTAGCGGGACCCTTCAGTTCTTC
CDR3aa: CASSQDIASGTLQFF
abundance: few
j_gene: TRBJ2-1
d_gene: TRBD2
v_gene: TRBV4-3

CDR3nt: TGTGCCAGCAGCGTGCAGACAGGGGTGGATACGCAGTATTTT
CDR3aa: CASSVQTGVDTQYF
abundance: NA
j_gene: TRBJ2-3
d_gene: TRBD1
v_gene: TRBV9

CDR3nt: TGCAGTGCCGACAGGGGATGGACTGAAGCTTTCTTT
CDR3aa: CSADRGWTEAFF
abundance: NA
j_gene: TRBJ1-1
d_gene: TRBD1
v_gene: TRBV20-1

CDR3nt: TGCAGCGTTGGGCGATACGGGACACATCATAATTTCTCCTACAATGAGCAGTTCTTC
CDR3aa: CSVGRYGTHHNFSYNEQFF
abundance: NA
j_gene: TRBJ2-1
d_gene: NA
v_gene: TRBV29-1

CDR3nt: TGTGCCAGCAGTATACCTGCCACCGGGACTGCCTCCTACGAGCAGTACTTC
CDR3aa: CASSIPATGTASYEQYF
abundance: NA
j_gene: TRBJ2-7
d_gene: NA
v_gene: TRBV7-2

CDR3nt: TGTGCCAGCAGCCAAGAAGGACAGGGAGGTTGGGAGACCCAGTACTTC
CDR3aa: CASSQEGQGGWETQYF
abundance: few
j_gene: TRBJ2-5
d_gene: TRBD1
v_gene: TRBV4-2

CDR3nt: TGTGCCAGCAGTTTGCCGGGACAGAACTATGGCTACACCTTC
CDR3aa: CASSLPGQNYGYTF
abundance: NA
j_gene: TRBJ1-2
d_gene: TRBD1
v_gene: TRBV6-6

CDR3nt: TGTGCCAGCAGCCAAGTTAGAAGCGATGGCTACACCTTC
CDR3aa: CASSQVRSDGYTF
abundance: few
j_gene: TRBJ1-2
d_gene: NA
v_gene: TRBV14

CDR3nt: TGTGCCAGCAGTGAATCAGGACTAGCGGCGTACGCAGATACGCAGTATTTT
CDR3aa: CASSESGLAAYADTQYF
abundance: NA
j_gene: TRBJ2-3
d_gene: TRBD2
v_gene: TRBV6-1

CDR3nt: TGTGCCAGCAGTTTAATCGTGGGTGGGGTGCGGGAGCAGTACTTC
CDR3aa: CASSLIVGGVREQYF
abundance: NA
j_gene: TRBJ2-4
d_gene: TRBD2
v_gene: TRBV27

CDR3nt: TGTGCCAGCAGTCCCGGTGGGGCGTGGGGCACGCAGTATTTT
CDR3aa: CASSPGGAWGTQYF
abundance: few
j_gene: TRBJ2-3
d_gene: NA
v_gene: TRBV27

CDR3nt: TGCGCCAGCAGCTTGCTAGGGACAGGGAAAGATGAGCAGTTCTTC
CDR3aa: CASSLLGTGKDEQFF
abundance: few
j_gene: TRBJ2-1
d_gene: TRBD1
v_gene: TRBV5-1

CDR3nt: TGTGCCAGCAGCTTTTGGCAGGGGACCTACGAGCAGTACTTC
CDR3aa: CASSFWQGTYEQYF
abundance: NA
j_gene: TRBJ2-7
d_gene: NA
v_gene: TRBV5-5

CDR3nt: TGTGCCACCAGCAGTCTAGGACAGTCCTACGAGCAGTACTTC
CDR3aa: CATSSLGQSYEQYF
abundance: NA
j_gene: TRBJ2-7
d_gene: NA
v_gene: TRBV15

CDR3nt: TGCGCCAGCAGCCCCCGACGGCGTCCAGGAAAACTGTTTTTT
CDR3aa: CASSPRRRPGKLFF
abundance: NA
j_gene: TRBJ1-4
d_gene: NA
v_gene: TRBV4-3

CDR3nt: TGCAGCGTTGTTACAGGGGTTGCAACTAATGAAAAACTGTTTTTT
CDR3aa: CSVVTGVATNEKLFF
abundance: few
j_gene: TRBJ1-4
d_gene: TRBD1
v_gene: TRBV29-1

CDR3nt: TGCAGCGCCGGGACAGGGGTAACAGATACGCAGTATTTT
CDR3aa: CSAGTGVTDTQYF
abundance: NA
j_gene: TRBJ2-3
d_gene: TRBD1
v_gene: TRBV29-1

CDR3nt: TGCAGTGCTGGGGAGGGAACCGGGGCCAACGTCCTGACTTTC
CDR3aa: CSAGEGTGANVLTF
abundance: NA
j_gene: TRBJ2-6
d_gene: TRBD2
v_gene: TRBV20-1

CDR3nt: TGTGCCAGCAGGGCCCAGGGAGGGAATTCACCCCTCCACTTT
CDR3aa: CASRAQGGNSPLHF
abundance: NA
j_gene: TRBJ1-6
d_gene: NA
v_gene: TRBV6-6

CDR3nt: TGTGCCAGCAGTTGGACTAGACTAGCCAAAAACATTCAGTACTTC
CDR3aa: CASSWTRLAKNIQYF
abundance: NA
j_gene: TRBJ2-4
d_gene: TRBD2
v_gene: TRBV6-2/TRBV6-3

CDR3nt: TGTGCCAGCAGCCGGGACAGGGTAATTTGGCGGGAGCAGTTCTTC
CDR3aa: CASSRDRVIWREQFF
abundance: NA
j_gene: TRBJ2-1
d_gene: TRBD1
v_gene: TRBV13

CDR3nt: TGTGCCAGCAGTTACTCGAGTGCGACCACTGAAGCTTTCTTT
CDR3aa: CASSYSSATTEAFF
abundance: few
j_gene: TRBJ1-1
d_gene: NA
v_gene: TRBV6-2/TRBV6-3

CDR3nt: TGTGCCAGCAGCCCCAGGGGCGCGGGTGAAAAACTGTTTTTT
CDR3aa: CASSPRGAGEKLFF
abundance: NA
j_gene: TRBJ1-4
d_gene: NA
v_gene: TRBV7-2

CDR3nt: TGTGCCAGCAGCGTAGCTATTCAGAGCACAGATACGCAGTATTTT
CDR3aa: CASSVAIQSTDTQYF
abundance: NA
j_gene: TRBJ2-3
d_gene: NA
v_gene: TRBV9

CDR3nt: TGCAGTGCTAGAGTCGACGCGGACACAGATACGCAGTATTTT
CDR3aa: CSARVDADTDTQYF
abundance: NA
j_gene: TRBJ2-3
d_gene: NA
v_gene: TRBV20-1

CDR3nt: TGTGCCAGCAGTGAAGCCCGGGCCTACGAGCAGTACTTC
CDR3aa: CASSEARAYEQYF
abundance: few
j_gene: TRBJ2-7
d_gene: NA
v_gene: TRBV6-1

CDR3nt: TGTGCCAGCAGTTCGGACGGGGGGCCTGTTACGCAGTATTTT
CDR3aa: CASSSDGGPVTQYF
abundance: NA
j_gene: TRBJ2-3
d_gene: NA
v_gene: TRBV12-3/TRBV12-4

CDR3nt: TGCAGTGCTAGAGGGACAAACTACAATGAGCAGTACTTC
CDR3aa: CSARGTNYNEQYF
abundance: NA
j_gene: TRBJ2-7
d_gene: NA
v_gene: TRBV20-1

CDR3nt: TGCAGCGCACTAATTCAGGGGGCCAGGGAGACCCAGTACTTC
CDR3aa: CSALIQGARETQYF
abundance: NA
j_gene: TRBJ2-5
d_gene: TRBD1
v_gene: TRBV20-1

CDR3nt: TGTGCCAGCAGGGGAAGGGATACGCAGTATTTT
CDR3aa: CASRGRDTQYF
abundance: few
j_gene: TRBJ2-3
d_gene: NA
v_gene: TRBV6-1

CDR3nt: TGTGCCGGCAGTGAAAGCGGGAGGGTTAACAATGAGCAGTACTTC
CDR3aa: CAGSESGRVNNEQYF
abundance: NA
j_gene: TRBJ2-7
d_gene: TRBD2
v_gene: TRBV6-1

CDR3nt: TGTGCCAGCAGCTTAGAAGGGCGGAGAAGCTCCTACAATGAGCAGTTCTTC
CDR3aa: CASSLEGRRSSYNEQFF
abundance: NA
j_gene: TRBJ2-1
d_gene: NA
v_gene: TRBV13

CDR3nt: TGCAGCTTTTGGGGACAGGGAGGGGTGGGTAATGGCTACACCTTC
CDR3aa: CSFWGQGGVGNGYTF
abundance: once
j_gene: TRBJ1-2
d_gene: TRBD1
v_gene: TRBV29-1

CDR3nt: TGTGCCAGCAGTTACTCCGGGATCATGAACTACACCTTC
CDR3aa: CASSYSGIMNYTF
abundance: NA
j_gene: TRBJ1-2
d_gene: NA
v_gene: TRBV6-2/TRBV6-3

CDR3nt: TGCAGTGCTAGAGATGTGGCCGGCAACATTCAGTACTTC
CDR3aa: CSARDVAGNIQYF
abundance: NA
j_gene: TRBJ2-4
d_gene: NA
v_gene: TRBV20-1

CDR3nt: TGTGCCAGCAGCTCCCTCACAGGGAGCGGCTACACCTTC
CDR3aa: CASSSLTGSGYTF
abundance: NA
j_gene: TRBJ1-2
d_gene: NA
v_gene: TRBV7-8

CDR3nt: TGCGCCAGCAGGGCGATACCTCAGGGAAATGAGCAGTTCTTC
CDR3aa: CASRAIPQGNEQFF
abundance: NA
j_gene: TRBJ2-1
d_gene: NA
v_gene: TRBV4-1

CDR3nt: TGCAGTGCTGGACGGAGCGAATCTGAAAAACTGTTTTTT
CDR3aa: CSAGRSESEKLFF
abundance: NA
j_gene: TRBJ1-4
d_gene: NA
v_gene: TRBV20-1